The 30 T cell receptor beta chains listed next were all sequenced from one sample in a study of PD-L1 blockade in urothelial cancer. TCRdb keeps only in-frame clones here, not all; method: immunoSEQ multiplex PCR. The sample lists fewer than 80,000 clones, 81% occurring once. Time point reported: pretreatment peripheral blood. Sequenced here: PBMCs, sampled around atezolizumab (anti-PD-L1) treatment. Source of these receptors: a man aged 65 to 85 with urothelial cancer.

This clone was counted once. The genes are TRBV9 and TRBJ1-2; 8 bases match TRBD1. This CDR3 contains 13 residues. V gave up 3 bases and J gave up 4 bases; unmatched junction bases: 2. Germline assignment: CDR1 SGDLS and CDR2 YYNGEE. CDR3 residues: CASSATGVYGYTF. The CDR3 region has the DNA TGTGCCAGCAGCGCGACAGGGGTCTATGGCTACACCTTC. The whole variable domain, remainder taken from reference TRBV9 and TRBJ1-2, is DSGVTQTPKHLITATGQRVTLRCSPRSGDLSVYWYQQSLDQGLQFLIQYYNGEERAKGNILERFSAQQFPDLHSELNLSSLELGDSALYFCASSATGVYGYTFGSGTRLTVV.

This clone was counted a few times. The chain uses TRBV2 and TRBJ1-1; D remains ambiguous. From germline, CDR1 is SNHLY and CDR2 FYNNEI. This CDR3 contains 13 residues. Trimming took 4 bases from V and 5 from J, leaving 11 bases between them. For the CDR3, the DNA is TGTGCCAGCAGTGTCTCTAGCGAAACTGAAGCTTTCTTT. It translates to CASSVSSETEAFF. Using reference TRBV2 and TRBJ1-1 for the parts outside the CDR3, the full variable domain is EPEVTQTPSHQVTQMGQEVILRCVPISNHLYFYWYRQILGQKVEFLVSFYNNEISEKSEIFDDQFSVERPDGSNFTLKIRSTKLEDSAMYFCASSVSSETEAFFGQGTRLTVV.

The chain uses TRBV28 and TRBJ2-5, with a possible D match to TRBD2 (6 bases). Trimming shortened V by 5 bases and J by 4 bases, and 17 bases separated the two germline ends. Germline values: CDR1 MDHEN, CDR2 SYDVKM. CDR3 length equals 15 residues. CDR3 in DNA: TGTGCCAGCAGTGGGGCTGCCGGGGGTCGAGAGACCCAGTACTTC. Protein product: CASSGAAGGRETQYF.

The V call is TRBV2, the J call TRBJ2-3, with TRBD2 matching 14 bases. Germline CDR1 is SNHLY and CDR2 is FYNNEI. This CDR3 has 14 residues. The V segment lost 9 bases and the J segment 6 bases; nucleotides outside the gene matches: 5. The CDR3 nucleotides are TGTGCCAGACGACTAGCGGGAGGGGGGGATACGCAGTATTTT. Translating it yields CARRLAGGGDTQYF.

The chain links TRBV7-8 to TRBJ2-1; D uncertain. The length of the CDR3 is 15 residues. V lost 1 base and J 1 base, leaving 8 bases between the germline ends. CDR1 SGHVS and CDR2 FQNEAQ come from the germline V gene. DNA for the CDR3: TGTGCCAGCAGCTTAGTGGGCACTTCCTACAATGAGCAGTTCTTC. Encoded protein: CASSLVGTSYNEQFF.

The CDR3 DNA reads as TGTGCCAGCAGTTTCTTCGCCGTAACTACCGGGACAGGGGCATCCTACGAGCAGTACTTC. Its translation: CASSFFAVTTGTGASYEQYF. The rearrangement joins TRBV28 to TRBJ2-7; 10 bases match TRBD1. This CDR3 contains 20 residues. The V gene end was trimmed by 3 bases and the J gene end by 1 base; junction bases not matched to a gene: 18. Germline CDR1 reads MDHEN; CDR2 reads SYDVKM.

The chain combines TRBV5-1 with TRBJ2-1, with TRBD2 identical over 9 bases. The CDR3 has 17 residues. V was clipped by 0 bases and J by 0 bases; unmatched bases: 4. CDR1 is SGHRS, CDR2 YFSETQ, per germline. The CDR3 reads CASSLDSGSDSYNEQFF. In DNA, the CDR3 is TGCGCCAGCAGCTTGGATAGCGGGAGCGACTCCTACAATGAGCAGTTCTTC.

The CDR3 reads CASSPPDYGYTF. The CDR3 DNA reads TGTGCCAGCTCCCCGCCGGACTATGGCTACACCTTC. The chain carries TRBV18 and TRBJ1-2; D is unclear. Germline values: CDR1 KGHSH, CDR2 LQKENI. V lost 6 bases and J 3 bases, leaving 8 bases between the germline ends. The CDR3 is 12 amino acids.

This chain links TRBV4-2 with TRBJ1-4; TRBD1 aligns across 7 bases. Germline loops: CDR1 LGHNA, CDR2 YNFKEQ. CDR3 length: 18 residues. Losses at the gene ends were 1 base for V and 6 bases for J; bases not matched to a gene: 14. This chain's CDR3 is CASSQAWRQGKTHEKLFF. In DNA, the CDR3 is TGTGCCAGCAGCCAAGCGTGGAGACAGGGTAAAACGCATGAAAAACTGTTTTTT.

The chain couples TRBV5-1 to TRBJ2-1; D uncertain. The CDR3 totals 15 residues. Germline-derived CDR1 and CDR2 are SGHRS and YFSETQ. V lost 0 bases and J lost 2, with 9 bases in between. The CDR3 coding sequence is TGCGCCAGCAGCTTGGTGGCAGAACCCTACAATGAGCAGTTCTTC. This translates into CASSLVAEPYNEQFF. Using reference TRBV5-1 and TRBJ2-1 for the parts outside the CDR3, the full variable domain is KAGVTQTPRYLIKTRGQQVTLSCSPISGHRSVSWYQQTPGQGLQFLFEYFSETQRNKGNFPGRFSGRQFSNSRSEMNVSTLELGDSALYLCASSLVAEPYNEQFFGPGTRLTVL.

CDR3 sequence: CASSLGGLGLYEQYF. The CDR3 DNA reads TGCGCCAGCAGCTTGGGCGGGTTAGGTTTATACGAGCAGTACTTC. The J gene is TRBJ2-7, the V gene TRBV5-1; possibly TRBD2 for D (5 bases). This CDR3 is built from 15 residues. Germline V lookup: CDR1 SGHRS, CDR2 YFSETQ. Deletions cut 0 bases from V and 4 bases from J, with 14 bases between.

The V gene is TRBV6-6, the J gene TRBJ2-3, with 9 bases matching TRBD1. The length of the CDR3 is 15 residues. V shed 5 bases, J shed 7 bases, and the junction held 10 bases outside the gene matches. CDR1 and CDR2 from the germline V gene are MNHNY and SVGAGI (reference sequence). CDR3 sequence: CASSQDRGGRNTQYF. CDR3 in DNA: TGTGCCAGCAGTCAGGACAGGGGAGGTCGGAATACGCAGTATTTT.

This clone was detected once. V and J are TRBV5-1 and TRBJ2-1, with TRBD2 as a possible D gene (5 bases). CDR3 size: 15 residues. Germline lookup yields CDR1 SGHRS and CDR2 YFSETQ. V was pared by 0 bases and J by 7 bases, with 14 bases between. The CDR3 spells CASSLALDPGNEQFF. As DNA, the CDR3 is TGCGCCAGCAGCTTGGCCCTTGACCCGGGGAATGAGCAGTTCTTC.

The J gene is TRBJ1-1, the V gene TRBV5-1; 10 nucleotides align to TRBD1. Looked up from germline, CDR1 is SGHRS and CDR2 is YFSETQ. V shed 4 bases and J 8 bases; nucleotides not matched to a gene: 11. This CDR3 is 15 amino acids long. The CDR3 DNA reads as TGCGCCAGCAGCCGGGACAGGGGAGAGGTTAAAGAAGCTTTCTTT. It translates to CASSRDRGEVKEAFF.

The chain combines TRBV9 with TRBJ2-7; no clear D. Germline V lookup: CDR1 SGDLS, CDR2 YYNGEE. The CDR3 length is 12 residues. V lost 10 bases to trimming and J lost 2 bases, with 13 bases between them. CDR3: CAVLARPYEQYF. The DNA of the CDR3 is TGTGCCGTTCTTGCGCGCCCCTACGAGCAGTACTTC.

The rearrangement links TRBV19 to TRBJ2-7, with TRBD2 as a possible D gene (5 bases). This CDR3 has 14 residues. Germline V CDR1 and CDR2: LNHDA, SQIVND (reference sequence). With 5 bases removed from V and 2 bases from J, the gap between germline ends came to 13 bases. DNA of the CDR3: TGTGCCAGTAGTCACCGGCGGGTACCCTACGAGCAGTACTTC. Its protein is CASSHRRVPYEQYF.

V is TRBV27 and J is TRBJ2-1; D not resolved. The V gene's germline CDR1 is MNHEY and CDR2 SMNVEV (reference sequence). There are 13 residues in the CDR3. This CDR3 is CASVSGSYNEQFF. In DNA form, the CDR3 reads TGTGCGTCGGTGTCGGGCTCCTACAATGAGCAGTTCTTC.

This clone occurred a few times. The J gene is TRBJ1-2, the V gene TRBV6-1, with 10 bases matching TRBD1. V trimming: 6 bases; J trimming: 6 bases; junction bases outside the gene matches: 10. This CDR3 has 15 residues. Germline assignment: CDR1 MNHNS and CDR2 SASEGT. The CDR3 spells CASRDDDRGQHGYTF. In DNA form, the CDR3 reads TGTGCCAGCAGAGACGACGACAGGGGGCAACATGGCTACACCTTC.

The chain carries TRBV30 and TRBJ1-4, with D maybe TRBD1 (5 bases). The V gene's germline CDR1 is GTSNPN and CDR2 SVGIG (reference sequence). The length of the CDR3 is 13 residues. Trimming took off 2 bases at V and 5 bases at J, with 9 bases between the two ends. CDR3 sequence (DNA): TGTGCCTGGAGTTTTGGGGGGAATGAAAAACTGTTTTTT. Protein: CAWSFGGNEKLFF.

J is TRBJ2-1 and V is TRBV19; the D gene is possibly TRBD2 (5 bases). The CDR3 runs 16 residues. From germline, CDR1 is LNHDA and CDR2 SQIVND (reference sequence). Between the trimmed V and J ends, which lost 5 bases and 4 bases, there was a span of 18 bases. The CDR3 is CASSWATRGPYNEQFF. The CDR3 DNA sequence: TGTGCCAGTAGTTGGGCTACCCGGGGTCCATACAATGAGCAGTTCTTC.

The chain links TRBV5-1 to TRBJ2-3, with a possible D match to TRBD2 (7 bases). In germline, CDR1 is SGHRS, CDR2 YFSETQ. The germline V and J ends were trimmed by 4 bases and 0 bases, with 15 bases remaining between them. This CDR3 comprises 16 residues. CDR3 sequence reads: CASSRGGDPSTDTQYF. CDR3 DNA: TGCGCCAGCAGCAGGGGGGGGGATCCTAGCACAGATACGCAGTATTTT.

The V call is TRBV28, the J call TRBJ1-2; 8 bases align to TRBD1. From germline, CDR1 is MDHEN and CDR2 SYDVKM. This CDR3 region has 15 residues. The J segment lost 5 bases and the V segment lost 5 bases, leaving 10 bases of the junction unmatched. CDR3 residues: CASSPWTGSTYGYTF. Here the CDR3 DNA reads TGTGCCAGCAGTCCCTGGACAGGGTCTACTTATGGCTACACCTTC.

The V call is TRBV11-3, the J call TRBJ1-1; no reliable D call. V was cut by 2 bases and J by 5 bases, with 9 bases left in between. The CDR3 runs 13 residues. Germline loops: CDR1 SGHNT, CDR2 YENEEA. The CDR3 DNA is TGTGCCAGCAGCTTATATCAGGAAACTGAAGCTTTCTTT. It specifies CASSLYQETEAFF. Supplemented by reference TRBV11-3 and TRBJ1-1, the full variable domain reads EAGVVQSPRYKIIEKKQPVAFWCNPISGHNTLYWYLQNLGQGPELLIRYENEEAVDDSQLPKDRFSAERLKGVDSTLKIQPAELGDSAVYLCASSLYQETEAFFGQGTRLTVV.

V gene TRBV28 combines with J gene TRBJ2-4, with 9 bases identical to TRBD2. In germline, CDR1 is MDHEN, CDR2 SYDVKM. This CDR3 spans 17 amino acids. The V gene end was trimmed by 2 bases and the J gene end by 0 bases; junction bases not matched to a gene: 5. The CDR3 here is CASSLRLAGIAKNIQYF. The CDR3 nucleotides read TGTGCCAGCAGTTTAAGGCTAGCGGGAATAGCCAAAAACATTCAGTACTTC.

V usage is TRBV5-4 and J usage is TRBJ2-1, with TRBD2 identical over 9 bases. Trimming at V came to 5 bases and at J to 2 bases, leaving 8 bases not matched to a gene. CDR3 length equals 16 residues. The germline V gene has CDR1 SGHNT and CDR2 YYREEE (reference sequence). The CDR3 region has the DNA TGTGCCAGCAGGGTAGCGGGAGATCGCACCTACAATGAGCAGTTCTTC. As protein: CASRVAGDRTYNEQFF.

The rearrangement joins TRBV9 to TRBJ2-1, with TRBD2 matching over 7 bases. Per the germline V gene, CDR1 is SGDLS and CDR2 is YYNGEE. The J segment lost 2 bases and the V segment lost 4 bases, leaving 12 bases of the junction unmatched. CDR3 length: 17 residues. CDR3 sequence (DNA): TGTGCCAGCAGCCCGGCTAGCGGCGGGGAGGCCTACAATGAGCAGTTCTTC. It is translated as CASSPASGGEAYNEQFF.

The chain recombines TRBV9 with TRBJ2-2; possible D gene TRBD1, 6 bases. Germline V CDR1 and CDR2: SGDLS, YYNGEE. Trimming pared 0 bases from V and 5 bases from J, leaving 11 bases between. The CDR3 runs to 15 residues. In DNA, the CDR3 is TGTGCCAGCAGCGTAGCGGCAGGGGCTACCGGGGAGCTGTTTTTT. Translated, it gives CASSVAAGATGELFF.

The rearrangement links TRBV5-1 to TRBJ2-1, with 12 bases identical to TRBD2. Germline CDR1 is SGHRS and CDR2 is YFSETQ. This CDR3 has 17 residues. Losses at the gene ends were 3 bases for V and 6 bases for J; bases not matched to a gene: 10. The CDR3 nucleotides are TGCGCCAGCAGCTCTGGGCCGACTAGCGGGAGCTTCAATGAGCAGTTCTTC. Residues: CASSSGPTSGSFNEQFF.

The V call is TRBV10-2, the J call TRBJ2-1, with TRBD2 identical over 12 bases. The germline V gene has CDR1 WSHSY and CDR2 SAAADI. V gave up 0 bases and J gave up 8 bases; unmatched junction bases: 5. CDR3 size: 16 residues. CDR3 in DNA: TGCGCCAGCAGTGAGTCGAGACTAGCGGGAGTGGATGAGCAGTTCTTC. Translated, it gives CASSESRLAGVDEQFF.

The gene calls are TRBV6-5 and TRBJ1-2; TRBD1 matches 7 bases. Germline loops: CDR1 MNHEY, CDR2 SVGAGI. CDR3 length: 14 residues. V was clipped by 0 bases and J by 8 bases; unmatched bases: 6. This CDR3 is CASSYSDDRDGYTF. The CDR3 DNA follows: TGTGCCAGCAGTTACTCGGACGACAGGGACGGCTACACCTTC.